Following are 14 T cell receptor beta chains from one sample sequenced in a study of blood T cell repertoires in COVID-19. Profiling relied on immunoSEQ multiplex PCR, and the TCRdb table lists in-frame clones only, not all of them. The sample lists fewer than 200,000 clones; 65% to 85% were seen once. Sequencing used PBMCs or T cells enriched from blood (not recorded which). These receptors were collected from a woman between 50 and 59 years old in a cohort exposed to, infected with or recovered from COVID-19 (not recorded which).

J is TRBJ2-3 and V is TRBV29-1; tentatively, D is TRBD2 (6 bases). V was trimmed by 8 bases and J by 1 base, leaving 13 bases between them. The CDR3 runs to 13 residues. Germline CDR1 SQVTM, CDR2 ANQGSEA. As DNA, the CDR3 is TGCAGCTCTCGGGGGATGGGCACAGATACGCAGTATTTT. Encoded protein: CSSRGMGTDTQYF.

About this clone itself: The same CDR3 arises from other DNA sequences in this sample as well. V gene TRBV9 combines with J gene TRBJ2-2, with a weak D call TRBD1 (6 bases). The V gene lost 0 bases and the J gene lost 1 base, with 7 bases spanning the gap. CDR1 is SGDLS and CDR2 is YYNGEE in the germline V gene. CDR3 size: 15 residues. CDR3 nucleotides: TGTGCCAGCAGCGTAGAAGGGGGGAACACCGGGGAGCTGTTTTTT. Its translation: CASSVEGGNTGELFF.

This chain joins TRBV9 and TRBJ2-1, with a weak D call TRBD2 (5 bases). Trimming removed 0 bases at V and 4 bases at J, with 11 bases between. The CDR3 loop spans 15 amino acids. Germline CDR1 SGDLS, CDR2 YYNGEE. Here the CDR3 DNA reads TGTGCCAGCAGCGTAGAGGACTCCCAGTACAATGAGCAGTTCTTC. Residues: CASSVEDSQYNEQFF.

This chain uses TRBV7-2 with TRBJ2-6, with D possibly TRBD1 on 5 matching bases. V dropped 5 bases and J dropped 0 bases, with 14 bases sitting between them. Germline values: CDR1 SGHTA, CDR2 FQGNSA. This CDR3 region has 17 residues. The CDR3 DNA is TGTGCCAGCAGCCCCCAGACAGTTAGCTCTGGGGCCAACGTCCTGACTTTC. As protein: CASSPQTVSSGANVLTF.

The chain is built from TRBV19 and TRBJ2-7; 10 nucleotides align to TRBD1. The CDR3 covers 14 residues. Trimming at V came to 6 bases and at J to 5 bases, leaving 7 bases not matched to a gene. CDR1 and CDR2 (germline): LNHDA, SQIVND (reference sequence). CDR3 bases: TGTGCCAGTAGCGGGACAGGGGATCTCGACGAGCAGTACTTC. Protein: CASSGTGDLDEQYF.

The chain couples TRBV2 to TRBJ2-1; D gene uncertain. V lost 9 bases, J lost 7 bases, and 10 bases lay in between. The CDR3 has 11 residues. The germline V gene has CDR1 SNHLY and CDR2 FYNNEI. The CDR3 DNA follows: TGTGCCAGTAGATTGAAGAATGAGCAGTTCTTC. Its protein product is CASRLKNEQFF. Filled out from reference TRBV2 and TRBJ2-1, the complete variable domain reads EPEVTQTPSHQVTQMGQEVILRCVPISNHLYFYWYRQILGQKVEFLVSFYNNEISEKSEIFDDQFSVERPDGSNFTLKIRSTKLEDSAMYFCASRLKNEQFFGPGTRLTVL.

V usage is TRBV28 and J usage is TRBJ1-2; 9 bases align to TRBD1. Trimming took 1 base from V and 7 from J; bases not matched to a gene: 4. CDR1 is MDHEN, CDR2 SYDVKM, per germline. The CDR3 totals 14 residues. CDR3 sequence reads: CASSLYTGGGGYTF. CDR3 DNA sequence: TGTGCCAGCAGTTTATACACAGGGGGCGGTGGCTACACCTTC.

The gene calls are TRBV3-1 (or the pseudogene TRBV3-2) and TRBJ1-2; D not certain. V shed 1 base and J shed 4 bases, with 4 bases lying between them. Germline V CDR1 and CDR2: LGHDT, YNNKEL (reference sequence). The CDR3 consists of 12 residues. The chain's CDR3 is CASSQVSYGYTF. The DNA for the CDR3 is TGTGCCAGCAGCCAAGTGAGCTATGGCTACACCTTC.

This clone was recorded once. The gene calls are TRBV27 and TRBJ1-3; 7 nucleotides match TRBD1. J was trimmed by 4 bases and V by 8 bases; bases with no gene match: 8. The CDR3 contains 14 residues. Germline-derived CDR1 and CDR2 are MNHEY and SMNVEV (reference sequence). The CDR3 loop is CASGTGAGGNTIYF. The CDR3 DNA is TGTGCCAGCGGCACAGGGGCCGGCGGAAACACCATATATTTT.

The chain recombines TRBV4-1 with TRBJ1-4, with no clear D. Germline V gene lookup returns CDR1 MGHRA and CDR2 YSYEKL. The CDR3 is 19 residues long. The germline V and J ends were trimmed by 0 bases and 2 bases, with 19 bases remaining between them. The CDR3 coding sequence is TGCGCCAGCAGCCAAGACCCAGGAGGAGAGGTCACCACTAATGAAAAACTGTTTTTT. This encodes CASSQDPGGEVTTNEKLFF.

Only a few counts were recorded for this clone. The chain carries TRBV27 and TRBJ2-7; 13 nucleotides agree with TRBD2. This CDR3 region has 15 residues. The trim removed 6 bases at V and 7 bases at J, leaving 9 bases unmatched. Germline CDR1 reads MNHEY; CDR2 reads SMNVEV (reference sequence). The CDR3 spells CASSNGLAGAREQYF. The DNA for the CDR3 is TGTGCCAGCAGCAACGGACTAGCGGGGGCTCGAGAGCAGTACTTC.

The chain is built from TRBV24-1 and TRBJ2-1; the match to TRBD1 covers 10 bases. The CDR3 consists of 15 residues. With V trimmed by 4 bases and J by 5 bases, 4 bases remained unmatched. CDR1 and CDR2 from the germline V gene are KGHDR and SFDVKD. This CDR3 is CATSDRTGGNNEQFF. CDR3 sequence (DNA): TGTGCCACCAGTGACCGGACAGGGGGGAACAATGAGCAGTTCTTC.

The chain employs TRBV5-5 and TRBJ2-3; 12 bases map to TRBD2. The length of the CDR3 is 16 residues. CDR1 and CDR2 from the germline V gene are SGHKS and YYEKEE (reference sequence). V shed 2 bases, J shed 1 base, and the junction held 2 bases outside the gene matches. The CDR3 DNA reads TGTGCCAGCAGCTTCCTAGCGGGGGGGGGCACAGATACGCAGTATTTT. Translating it yields CASSFLAGGGTDTQYF.

This clone occurred a few times. The gene calls are TRBV3-1 (or the pseudogene TRBV3-2) and TRBJ1-6, with unresolved D. This CDR3 region has 13 residues. Germline values: CDR1 LGHDT, CDR2 YNNKEL (reference sequence). V dropped 2 bases and J dropped 10 bases, with 9 bases sitting between them. CDR3 DNA sequence: TGTGCCAGCAGCCAACTCTTAAAATCACCCCTCCACTTT. Its translation is CASSQLLKSPLHF.